Listed here is a single T cell receptor beta chain. Its antigen remains unknown. This specimen comes from a study of beta chain features in type 1 diabetes. The study, taken as a whole, reports: Type 1 diabetes patients showed a moderate but significant shortening of TCRB CDR3s in all four CD4+ subsets. The similarity of naive, central memory and Treg TCRB repertoires appeared greater among patients than among healthy donors. Equally in patients and controls, PCR might preferentially amplify shorter templates.

As every portion of the isolated RNA was reverse transcribed, the sequencing read expressed TCRB transcripts. Sequencing was performed with immunoSEQ multiplex PCR; in TCRdb, only in-frame clones are kept and a portion is missing. Of a few hundred thousand clones detected, roughly 25% appear once; the ten largest clones hold about 0.012%. Germline loops: CDR1 MNHNS, CDR2 SASEGT. V was cut by 4 bases and J by 3 bases, with 15 bases left in between. This CDR3 is built from 15 residues. The specimen sequenced was naive CD4+ T cells from blood. This TCR was recovered from a woman younger than 45 with type 1 diabetes. The chain couples TRBV6-1 to TRBJ1-1, with unresolved D. This chain's CDR3 is CASSASEVLDTEAFF. The DNA for the CDR3 is TGTGCCAGCAGTGCAAGTGAGGTTCTCGACACTGAAGCTTTCTTT.